The 24 T cell receptor beta chains listed next were all sequenced from one sample in a study of blood T cell repertoires in COVID-19. The protocol was immunoSEQ multiplex PCR, while the TCRdb copy is restricted to in-frame clones and leaves out a portion. The sample lists about 50,000 clones; about 82% were seen once. The sequencing input was peripheral blood. All receptors derive from an older woman with acute or convalescent COVID-19.

This clone was counted once. This chain joins TRBV27 and TRBJ1-5; D perhaps matches TRBD1 (6 bases). This CDR3 region has 15 residues. CDR1 and CDR2 from the germline V gene are MNHEY and SMNVEV (reference sequence). V lost 6 bases and J lost 0, with 12 bases in between. The CDR3 sequence is CASSLDRYSNQPQHF. In nucleotides, the CDR3 is TGTGCCAGCAGCCTGGACAGATATAGCAATCAGCCCCAGCATTTT.

The J gene is TRBJ1-5, the V gene TRBV6-6, with no clear D. In germline, CDR1 is MNHNY, CDR2 SVGAGI (reference sequence). Trimming removed 6 bases at V and 1 base at J, with 13 bases between. This CDR3 region has 15 residues. This chain's CDR3 is CASSPPHSSNQPQHF. The CDR3 DNA reads as TGTGCCAGCAGCCCGCCACACAGCAGCAATCAGCCCCAGCATTTT.

The chain employs TRBV4-1 and TRBJ2-5, with D tentatively TRBD2 (5 bases). The CDR3 consists of 14 residues. V lost 1 base, J lost 5 bases, and 11 bases lay in between. Germline values: CDR1 MGHRA, CDR2 YSYEKL. The CDR3 sequence is CASSQGARVETQYF. The CDR3 DNA reads as TGCGCCAGCAGCCAAGGGGCGAGGGTTGAGACCCAGTACTTC.

The chain couples TRBV6-1 to TRBJ1-1; no clear D gene. With 2 bases removed from V and 1 base from J, the gap between germline ends came to 8 bases. Germline CDR1 is MNHNS and CDR2 is SASEGT. The CDR3 length is 14 residues. CDR3 sequence (DNA): TGTGCCAGCAGTGAATCGGGAGGGAACACTGAAGCTTTCTTT. Translation: CASSESGGNTEAFF.

The gene calls are TRBV27 and TRBJ2-7; no clear D gene. The CDR3 covers 15 residues. The germline V and J ends were trimmed by 7 bases and 4 bases, with 20 bases remaining between them. Per the germline V gene, CDR1 is MNHEY and CDR2 is SMNVEV (reference sequence). CDR3 sequence reads: CASKPQQLLVYEQYF. The CDR3 nucleotides are TGTGCCAGCAAACCGCAACAGCTTCTCGTGTACGAGCAGTACTTC.

The chain recombines TRBV6-1 with TRBJ2-1, with D uncertain. The ends were cut back, 1 base at V and 0 bases at J, with 13 bases in the middle. Germline CDR1 MNHNS, CDR2 SASEGT. The CDR3 extends over 17 amino acids. The CDR3 is CASSEVGYFSSYNEQFF. The DNA of the CDR3 is TGTGCCAGCAGTGAAGTGGGCTACTTTTCCTCCTACAATGAGCAGTTCTTC.

The genes are TRBV6-5 and TRBJ1-2; 11 nucleotides line up with TRBD1. This CDR3 has 15 amino acids. Germline V gives CDR1 MNHEY, CDR2 SVGAGI. The junction had 8 bases not matched to a gene; V was cut back by 3 bases and J by 8 bases. CDR3 bases: TGTGCCAGCAGTTATGCCGGACAGGGGGCTAAAGGCTACACCTTC. It yields the protein CASSYAGQGAKGYTF.

This clone was seen more than once but under ten times. The chain carries TRBV3-1 (or the pseudogene TRBV3-2) and TRBJ1-3; D gene unclear. The CDR3 is 16 residues long. Germline loops: CDR1 LGHDT, CDR2 YNNKEL (reference sequence). V gave up 3 bases and J gave up 0 bases, with 12 bases separating them. The CDR3 nucleotides are TGTGCCAGCAGCCAGGCTCCAGGTAACTCTGGAAACACCATATATTTT. Translated: CASSQAPGNSGNTIYF.

The chain is built from TRBV19 and TRBJ1-5, with a possible D match to TRBD1 (5 bases). The CDR3 extends over 18 amino acids. Germline V gives CDR1 LNHDA, CDR2 SQIVND (reference sequence). V lost 4 bases and J 1 base, leaving 20 bases between the germline ends. The CDR3 protein is CASSNSWLGPLSNQPQHF. In DNA, the CDR3 is TGTGCCAGTAGTAATTCTTGGTTGGGGCCCTTGAGCAATCAGCCCCAGCATTTT.

The V call is TRBV27, the J call TRBJ2-1; 7 nucleotides line up with TRBD1. Trimming took 5 bases from V and 6 from J; bases not matched to a gene: 7. The germline V gene encodes CDR1 MNHEY and CDR2 SMNVEV (reference sequence). CDR3 length equals 14 residues. CDR3 coding DNA: TGTGCCAGCAGTACCCAGACAGGGTTCAATGAGCAGTTCTTC. Its protein is CASSTQTGFNEQFF.

The V and J genes are TRBV6-5 and TRBJ1-1; TRBD1 matches at 7 bases. The CDR3 runs to 15 residues. Per the germline V gene, CDR1 is MNHEY and CDR2 is SVGAGI. The junction had 14 bases not matched to a gene; V was cut back by 6 bases and J by 7 bases. The CDR3 protein is CASRHGGRDRFEAFF. The CDR3 DNA sequence: TGTGCCAGCAGACACGGAGGCCGGGACAGATTTGAAGCTTTCTTT.

The J gene is TRBJ1-4, the V gene TRBV6-6, with D uncertain. There are 11 residues in the CDR3. Germline-derived CDR1 and CDR2 are MNHNY and SVGAGI (reference sequence). V was trimmed by 6 bases and J by 12 bases, leaving 11 bases between them. CDR3 sequence reads: CASSTGEELFF. Here the CDR3 DNA reads TGTGCCAGCAGCACCGGAGAAGAACTGTTTTTT.

The V call is TRBV27, the J call TRBJ2-1; 9 nucleotides line up with TRBD2. The V gene's germline CDR1 is MNHEY and CDR2 SMNVEV (reference sequence). The CDR3 length is 14 residues. V gave up 6 bases and J gave up 5 bases; unmatched junction bases: 5. DNA of the CDR3: TGTGCCAGCAGAAAAGCGGGGGGCAACAATGAGCAGTTCTTC. This sequence encodes CASRKAGGNNEQFF.

V gene TRBV2 combines with J gene TRBJ1-1; D call uncertain. The CDR3 runs to 14 residues. CDR1 SNHLY and CDR2 FYNNEI come from the germline V gene. Between the trimmed V and J ends, which lost 6 bases and 2 bases, there was a span of 13 bases. The chain's CDR3 is CASSVRVINTEAFF. DNA for the CDR3: TGTGCCAGCAGCGTTCGAGTTATAAACACTGAAGCTTTCTTT. Based on the CDR3 plus reference TRBV2 and TRBJ1-1, the full variable domain is EPEVTQTPSHQVTQMGQEVILRCVPISNHLYFYWYRQILGQKVEFLVSFYNNEISEKSEIFDDQFSVERPDGSNFTLKIRSTKLEDSAMYFCASSVRVINTEAFFGQGTRLTVV.

The rearrangement links TRBV2 to TRBJ1-2; 9 nucleotides agree with TRBD1. The junction had 4 bases not matched to a gene; V was cut back by 6 bases and J by 8 bases. CDR3 length equals 12 residues. CDR1 SNHLY and CDR2 FYNNEI come from the germline V gene. The chain's CDR3 is CASRGDRDGYTF. For the CDR3, the DNA is TGTGCCAGCAGGGGGGACAGGGACGGCTACACCTTC.

The chain carries TRBV27 and TRBJ1-2; D might be TRBD1 (5 bases). This CDR3 has 11 amino acids. Germline V gives CDR1 MNHEY, CDR2 SMNVEV (reference sequence). Trimming cost V 8 bases and J 3 bases, with 7 bases left between them. The CDR3, as DNA: TGTGCCAGCGGCAGGGACTATGGCTACACCTTC. This translates into CASGRDYGYTF.

This chain joins TRBV28 and TRBJ1-2, with a tentative D call TRBD1 (6 bases). This CDR3 region has 15 residues. V was trimmed by 5 bases and J by 6 bases, leaving 19 bases between them. Germline-derived CDR1 and CDR2 are MDHEN and SYDVKM. As DNA, the CDR3 is TGTGCCAGCAGTCAAATCGTTGGGGGGGGCCATGGCTACACCTTC. Its translation: CASSQIVGGGHGYTF.

The chain couples TRBV7-6 to TRBJ2-7; 8 nucleotides line up with TRBD2. Germline lookup yields CDR1 SGHVS and CDR2 FNYEAQ. V shed 2 bases and J 4 bases; nucleotides not matched to a gene: 7. The CDR3 is 15 residues long. The CDR3 loop is CASSLIPGGMYEQYF. Here the CDR3 DNA reads TGTGCCAGCAGCTTAATCCCGGGAGGGATGTACGAGCAGTACTTC.

The CDR3 loop reads CASSLGAGANTEAFF. In DNA, the CDR3 is TGTGCCAGCAGCTTGGGAGCAGGGGCGAACACTGAAGCTTTCTTT. The gene calls are TRBV5-6 and TRBJ1-1; a weak D match, TRBD1 (6 bases). Trimming left V 0 bases short and J 1 base short, with 10 bases between. The CDR3 is made up of 15 amino acids. The V gene's germline CDR1 is SGHDT and CDR2 YYEEEE.

This clone was recorded once. The chain is built from TRBV5-4 and TRBJ2-5; the match to TRBD2 covers 13 bases. The CDR3 runs 16 residues. The V gene end was trimmed by 5 bases and the J gene end by 1 base; junction bases not matched to a gene: 5. CDR1 and CDR2 (germline): SGHNT, YYREEE (reference sequence). As DNA, the CDR3 is TGTGCCAGCAGTCGGACTAGCGGGAGACTCCAAGAGACCCAGTACTTC. Its translation is CASSRTSGRLQETQYF.

This clone was seen just once. The chain uses TRBV19 and TRBJ2-7, with 7 bases identical to TRBD1. Germline V gene sequence: CDR1 LNHDA, CDR2 SQIVND (reference sequence). There are 14 residues in the CDR3. The V gene end was trimmed by 6 bases and the J gene end by 0 bases; junction bases not matched to a gene: 5. The CDR3 here is CASSPTGSSYEQYF. The DNA for the CDR3 is TGTGCCAGTAGCCCGACAGGGAGCTCCTACGAGCAGTACTTC.

This clone was recorded a few times. V usage is TRBV5-1 and J usage is TRBJ2-2, with D perhaps matching TRBD1 (5 bases). V lost 4 bases to trimming and J lost 0 bases, with 7 bases between them. CDR1 is SGHRS, CDR2 YFSETQ, per germline. The CDR3 is made up of 14 amino acids. The CDR3 coding sequence is TGCGCCAGCAGCCAGGGATCGAACACCGGGGAGCTGTTTTTT. As protein: CASSQGSNTGELFF. The full variable domain, its missing parts supplied by reference TRBV5-1 and TRBJ2-2, is KAGVTQTPRYLIKTRGQQVTLSCSPISGHRSVSWYQQTPGQGLQFLFEYFSETQRNKGNFPGRFSGRQFSNSRSEMNVSTLELGDSALYLCASSQGSNTGELFFGEGSRLTVL.

The chain combines TRBV3-1 (or the pseudogene TRBV3-2) with TRBJ1-4, with TRBD1 matching over 11 bases. There are 15 residues in the CDR3. Losses at the gene ends were 4 bases for V and 7 bases for J; bases not matched to a gene: 5. Germline CDR1 and CDR2: LGHDT and YNNKEL (reference sequence). DNA of the CDR3: TGTGCCAGCAGCCTCTGGACAGGGGGCGTTGAAAAACTGTTTTTT. Its protein product is CASSLWTGGVEKLFF.

The chain is built from TRBV6-2 or TRBV6-3 and TRBJ2-1, with 7 bases matching TRBD2. This CDR3 region has 14 residues. The V gene end was trimmed by 5 bases and the J gene end by 1 base; junction bases not matched to a gene: 2. From germline, CDR1 is MNHEY and CDR2 SVGEGT. The CDR3 sequence: CASSAGGSYNEQFF. Written as DNA, the CDR3 is TGTGCCAGCAGTGCCGGGGGGTCCTACAATGAGCAGTTCTTC.